The 9 T cell receptor beta chains presented below share a single source sample, sequenced in a study of memory CD4+ T cells and cytomegalovirus serostatus. TCRdb's copy holds only in-frame clones and misses some; the assay was immunoSEQ multiplex PCR. The table lists about 45,000 clones, approximately 82% of them singletons. The sort gate was single viable CD3+CD4+CD8-CD45RO+ cells for memory CD4+ T cells. Sequencing was carried out using memory CD4+ T cells from blood. Every receptor here comes from an adult in good health and CMV-seronegative.

The chain employs TRBV11-1 and TRBJ2-7; a possible D gene is TRBD2 (6 bases). Trimming shortened V by 7 bases and J by 0 bases, and 10 bases separated the two germline ends. Germline V lookup: CDR1 SGHAT, CDR2 FQDESV (reference sequence). There are 13 residues in the CDR3. The CDR3 DNA follows: TGTGCCAGCACGGCGGGGAGCTCCTACGAGCAGTACTTC. This translates into CASTAGSSYEQYF.

The chain links TRBV4-1 to TRBJ1-6, with D hard to call. The CDR3 is made up of 19 amino acids. Trimming took off 4 bases at V and 6 bases at J, with 25 bases between the two ends. Germline lookup yields CDR1 MGHRA and CDR2 YSYEKL. CDR3 amino acids: CASSPRSHFAVGINSPLHF. As DNA, the CDR3 is TGCGCCAGCAGCCCAAGGTCCCATTTCGCAGTAGGAATTAATTCACCCCTCCACTTT.

This chain connects TRBV6-1 to TRBJ1-3, with 9 bases that match TRBD1. Trimming cost V 10 bases and J 0 bases; bases outside gene matches: 4. This CDR3 spans 14 amino acids. CDR1 MNHNS and CDR2 SASEGT come from the germline V gene. The CDR3 here is CATLDRGSGNTIYF. The CDR3 DNA is TGTGCCACCCTGGACAGGGGCTCTGGAAACACCATATATTTT.

This clone has just a few counts. The chain combines TRBV2 with TRBJ2-7, with 10 bases lining up with TRBD2. The V gene's germline CDR1 is SNHLY and CDR2 FYNNEI. With 6 bases clipped from V and 2 bases from J, the junction kept 7 bases outside the gene matches. CDR3 length equals 15 residues. CDR3 sequence reads: CASSPRTSGTYEQYF. The DNA of the CDR3 is TGTGCCAGCAGCCCTAGGACTAGCGGTACCTACGAGCAGTACTTC.

V is TRBV6-5 and J is TRBJ2-3, with 8 bases fitting TRBD1. In germline, CDR1 is MNHEY, CDR2 SVGAGI. The V gene end was trimmed by 5 bases and the J gene end by 3 bases; junction bases not matched to a gene: 7. This CDR3 contains 15 residues. CDR3 region: CASSKTGTGTDTQYF. The CDR3 coding sequence is TGTGCCAGCAGTAAAACCGGGACAGGAACAGATACGCAGTATTTT.

J is TRBJ1-4 and V is TRBV18, with a possible D match to TRBD1 (6 bases). This CDR3 is 15 amino acids long. V was shortened by 0 bases and J by 7 bases, with 12 bases between the two germline ends. Per germline, CDR1 KGHSH and CDR2 LQKENI. CDR3 residues: CASSPPGLQGEKLFF. CDR3 sequence (DNA): TGTGCCAGCTCACCACCGGGGTTACAGGGTGAAAAACTGTTTTTT.

This clone was counted between two and nine times. This rearrangement joins TRBV5-1 to TRBJ2-7; D ambiguous. Germline V lookup: CDR1 SGHRS, CDR2 YFSETQ. This CDR3 spans 15 amino acids. V gave up 1 base and J gave up 1 base, with 12 bases separating them. This CDR3 reads CASSLTTLSSYEQYF. CDR3 coding DNA: TGCGCCAGCAGCTTGACGACACTCAGTTCCTACGAGCAGTACTTC.

This chain connects TRBV2 to TRBJ1-1, with 8 bases aligning to TRBD1. CDR1 and CDR2 from the germline V gene are SNHLY and FYNNEI. This CDR3 comprises 14 residues. V was pared by 6 bases and J by 3 bases, with 6 bases of the junction left unmatched. The CDR3 sequence is CASRDRVKYTEAFF. CDR3 nucleotide sequence: TGTGCCAGCAGGGACAGGGTCAAATACACTGAAGCTTTCTTT.

This clone is classed as medium-sized. The chain uses TRBV13 and TRBJ1-3; D is ambiguous. The CDR3 length is 14 residues. V was shortened by 0 bases and J by 9 bases, with 12 bases between the two germline ends. Germline values: CDR1 PRHDT, CDR2 FYEKMQ (reference sequence). The chain's CDR3 is CASSLGYLEGTIYF. CDR3 nucleotides: TGTGCCAGCAGCTTAGGGTACCTCGAGGGCACCATATATTTT.